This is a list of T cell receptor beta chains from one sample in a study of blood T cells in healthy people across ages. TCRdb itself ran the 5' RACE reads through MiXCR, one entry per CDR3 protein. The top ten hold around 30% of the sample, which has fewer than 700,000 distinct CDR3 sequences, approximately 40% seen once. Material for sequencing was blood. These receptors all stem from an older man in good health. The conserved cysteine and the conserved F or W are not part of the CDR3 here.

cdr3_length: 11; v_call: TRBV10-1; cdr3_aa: ASSVTRANEQF
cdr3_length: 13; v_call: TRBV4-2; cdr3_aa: ASSQDQGGDYGYT
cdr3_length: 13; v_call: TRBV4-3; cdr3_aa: ASSYTVGLGETQY
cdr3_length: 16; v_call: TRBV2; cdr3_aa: ASSDVYTSQRDSYEQY
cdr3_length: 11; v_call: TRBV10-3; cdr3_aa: AISEYSQETQY
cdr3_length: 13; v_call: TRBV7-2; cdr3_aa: ASSPLMVSISPLH
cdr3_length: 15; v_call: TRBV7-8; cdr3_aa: ASSLFGSLTSTDTQY
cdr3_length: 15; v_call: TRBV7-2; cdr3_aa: ASSLAGEGRAKNIQY
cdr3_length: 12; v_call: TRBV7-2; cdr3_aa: ASSPRTVPEPLH
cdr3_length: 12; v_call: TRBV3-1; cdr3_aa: ASSPYRDRDEQY
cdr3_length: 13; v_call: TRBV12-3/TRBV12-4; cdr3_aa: ASSLREGRGCEQY
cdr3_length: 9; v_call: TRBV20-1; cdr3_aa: SARESNEQF
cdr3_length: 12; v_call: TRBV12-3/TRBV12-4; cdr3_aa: ATDLMAGHNEQF
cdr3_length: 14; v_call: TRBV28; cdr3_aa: ASSPLVWREGYEQY